These 13 T cell receptor beta chains originate from one sample sequenced in a study of shared clonotypes between healthy human individuals. Repertoires were generated with immunoSEQ multiplex PCR, while TCRdb's copy carries only in-frame clones and drops some. The sample lists about 380,000 clones; about 96% were seen once. Sample: memory CD8+ T cells sorted from blood. Indicated subset: CD45RO+ cells pooled with CCR7-negative TemRA cells. The receptors here all came from a man aged 30 to 39 in good health.

The CDR3 spells CASSLVVGQAAVYEQYF. DNA for the CDR3: TGTGCCAGCAGCTTAGTAGTGGGGCAGGCGGCGGTCTACGAGCAGTACTTC. V gene TRBV11-2 combines with J gene TRBJ2-7; D might be TRBD1 (5 bases). The CDR3 is 17 residues long. V lost 1 base, J lost 3 bases, and 19 bases lay in between. Germline lookup yields CDR1 SGHAT and CDR2 FQNNGV.

The chain uses TRBV20-1 and TRBJ1-1; the D is unclear. Looked up from germline, CDR1 is DFQATT and CDR2 is SNEGSKA (reference sequence). There are 11 residues in the CDR3. Trimming left V 1 base short and J 10 bases short, with 10 bases between. The CDR3 coding sequence is TGCAGTGCTAGAGTTGGCCTGGGAGCTTTCTTT. It encodes CSARVGLGAFF.

V is TRBV11-2 and J is TRBJ2-7; no definite D call. The CDR3 consists of 13 residues. The V and J ends lost 1 base and 3 bases respectively, with 7 bases between them. The germline gives CDR1 SGHAT, CDR2 FQNNGV. The CDR3 DNA is TGTGCCAGCAGCTTAGGTAGAGACTACGAGCAGTACTTC. Translating it yields CASSLGRDYEQYF.

The chain couples TRBV10-3 to TRBJ1-1; 7 nucleotides match TRBD1. Germline V gives CDR1 ENHRY, CDR2 SYGVKD. The CDR3 consists of 13 residues. V lost 10 bases to trimming and J lost 1 base; unmatched junction nucleotides: 6. The CDR3 region is CATAGQQNTEAFF. The CDR3 DNA is TGTGCCACCGCGGGACAGCAGAACACTGAAGCTTTCTTT.

The table lists this clone with a few counts. The J gene is TRBJ1-2, the V gene TRBV6-1, with D possibly being TRBD1 (6 bases). This CDR3 has 13 residues. V was trimmed by 5 bases and J by 2 bases, leaving 9 bases between them. The V gene's germline CDR1 is MNHNS and CDR2 SASEGT. The CDR3 sequence: CASSLTGNYGYTF. Here the CDR3 DNA reads TGTGCCAGCAGTTTAACAGGGAACTATGGCTACACCTTC.

The rearrangement links TRBV6-1 to TRBJ2-1; D is uncertain. CDR1 is MNHNS and CDR2 is SASEGT in the germline V gene. V shed 6 bases and J shed 4 bases, with 4 bases lying between them. The CDR3 spans 11 residues. CDR3 in DNA: TGTGCCAGCAGGGGTTACAATGAGCAGTTCTTC. Translated, it gives CASRGYNEQFF.

Of note for this clone: The sample contains more than one DNA sequence encoding this CDR3. V is TRBV6-5 and J is TRBJ2-1; TRBD2 is a possible D gene (6 bases). Germline lookup yields CDR1 MNHEY and CDR2 SVGAGI. Trimming took 5 bases from V and 4 from J, leaving 9 bases between them. The CDR3 contains 13 residues. In nucleotides, the CDR3 is TGTGCCAGCAGTCTGGGACTTTACAATGAGCAGTTCTTC. Amino acids: CASSLGLYNEQFF.

CDR3 sequence: CASSRLRGVGGETQYF. The CDR3 DNA follows: TGTGCCAGCAGTAGACTTAGAGGGGTGGGAGGAGAGACCCAGTACTTC. The rearrangement uses TRBV6-6 and TRBJ2-5; possible D gene TRBD2, 6 bases. The CDR3 runs 16 residues. Trimming removed 5 bases from V and 4 bases from J, with 20 bases in between. Germline V gene lookup returns CDR1 MNHNY and CDR2 SVGAGI (reference sequence).

The chain combines TRBV10-1 with TRBJ2-1; 10 nucleotides align to TRBD1. CDR3 length: 15 amino acids. J was trimmed by 4 bases and V by 4 bases; bases with no gene match: 4. CDR1 WNHNN and CDR2 SYGVQD come from the germline V gene (reference sequence). The CDR3 sequence is CASSGDRGKYNEQFF. In DNA form, the CDR3 reads TGCGCCAGCAGTGGGGACAGGGGAAAGTACAATGAGCAGTTCTTC.

V gene TRBV10-3 combines with J gene TRBJ2-3; 10 bases map to TRBD2. This CDR3 has 16 amino acids. Germline CDR1 and CDR2: ENHRY and SYGVKD. Trimming removed 10 bases from V and 4 bases from J; junction bases left unmatched: 14. The CDR3 loop is CATRLGLAGVPDTQYF. CDR3 DNA: TGTGCCACAAGACTAGGGCTAGCGGGAGTGCCAGATACGCAGTATTTT.

This clone was seen only once. The rearrangement links TRBV28 to TRBJ2-1, with a tentative D call TRBD1 (5 bases). CDR1 is MDHEN and CDR2 is SYDVKM in the germline V gene. This CDR3 contains 13 residues. The V and J ends lost 3 bases and 9 bases respectively, with 12 bases between them. Here the CDR3 reads CASSLGRDGEQFF. The CDR3 nucleotides are TGTGCCAGCAGTTTGGGCAGGGATGGTGAGCAGTTCTTC.

The chain carries TRBV4-2 and TRBJ2-1, with 7 bases that match TRBD2. The CDR3 has 15 amino acids. The ends lost 0 bases at V and 8 bases at J; junction bases unmatched: 7. Germline V gene sequence: CDR1 LGHNA, CDR2 YNFKEQ. CDR3 sequence reads: CASSQDSGLADEQFF. The CDR3, as DNA: TGTGCCAGCAGCCAAGACTCCGGGCTAGCGGATGAGCAGTTCTTC.

This sequence joins TRBV7-3 and TRBJ2-5; 10 bases align to TRBD2. V dropped 4 bases and J dropped 2; count of bases not matched to a gene: 10. Germline assignment: CDR1 SGHTA and CDR2 FQGTGA. This CDR3 is built from 17 residues. The CDR3 region is CASSSHTGLAEQETQYF. CDR3 in DNA: TGTGCCAGCAGCTCTCACACCGGACTAGCGGAACAAGAGACCCAGTACTTC.